These 21 T cell receptor beta chains share one sample of origin, sequenced in a study of control samples from healthy donors and cancer patients. Assay: immunoSEQ multiplex PCR; the TCRdb copy retains only in-frame clones and omits some. The profile shows 150,000 to 200,000 clones, under 95% of them singletons. Material: blood. The source of these receptors is a young woman in good health.

The J gene is TRBJ2-1, the V gene TRBV6-5; perhaps D is TRBD1 or TRBD2 (5 bases each). The CDR3 totals 12 residues. Germline V gives CDR1 MNHEY, CDR2 SVGAGI. Trimming left V 4 bases short and J 7 bases short, with 8 bases between. The CDR3 region is CASSLWGNEQFF. In DNA form, the CDR3 reads TGTGCCAGCAGTTTATGGGGGAATGAGCAGTTCTTC.

The rearrangement links TRBV4-3 to TRBJ1-1; tentative D call: TRBD1 (5 bases). This CDR3 has 12 amino acids. V lost 0 bases and J lost 8, with 7 bases in between. Germline V CDR1 and CDR2: LGHNA, YSLEER. In nucleotides, the CDR3 is TGCGCCAGCAGCCAAGATCAGGGCGAAGCTTTCTTT. Residues: CASSQDQGEAFF.

The chain carries TRBV7-2 and TRBJ1-1; tentative D call: TRBD1 (6 bases). V shed 3 bases and J shed 0 bases, with 11 bases lying between them. In germline, CDR1 is SGHTA, CDR2 FQGNSA. This CDR3 region has 15 residues. The CDR3 is CASSFAGQLNTEAFF. CDR3 sequence (DNA): TGTGCCAGCAGCTTCGCAGGACAGTTGAACACTGAAGCTTTCTTT.

This clone was seen only once. J is TRBJ1-2 and V is TRBV19, with TRBD1 matching over 8 bases. Germline V lookup: CDR1 LNHDA, CDR2 SQIVND (reference sequence). This CDR3 region has 15 residues. J gave up 2 bases and V 7 bases, and 9 bases lay outside the gene matches. The CDR3 reads CASITPGQVNYGYTF. CDR3 sequence (DNA): TGTGCCAGTATTACGCCGGGACAGGTGAACTATGGCTACACCTTC.

The chain couples TRBV7-2 to TRBJ1-3, with 7 bases fitting TRBD1. This CDR3 is 13 amino acids long. The J segment lost 4 bases and the V segment lost 3 bases, leaving 0 bases of the junction unmatched. Germline V gene lookup returns CDR1 SGHTA and CDR2 FQGNSA. DNA of the CDR3: TGTGCCAGCAGCTTGGACAGGGGAAACACCATATATTTT. Its translation is CASSLDRGNTIYF.

The gene calls are TRBV2 and TRBJ2-1; perhaps TRBD2 as D (5 bases). Germline V CDR1 and CDR2: SNHLY, FYNNEI. CDR3 length: 13 amino acids. V lost 6 bases and J lost 9, with 15 bases in between. The CDR3 loop reads CASRTPEGVEQFF. The DNA for the CDR3 is TGTGCCAGCAGGACCCCTGAGGGAGTTGAGCAGTTCTTC.

The chain employs TRBV14 and TRBJ1-2; D may be TRBD1 (6 bases). The CDR3 is 13 amino acids. V shed 5 bases and J shed 3 bases, with 10 bases lying between them. Germline-derived CDR1 and CDR2 are SGHDN and FVKESK. The CDR3 loop reads CASSEYRDYGYTF. In DNA, the CDR3 is TGTGCCAGCAGCGAGTACAGGGACTATGGCTACACCTTC. Full variable domain (outside the CDR3, taken from reference TRBV14 and TRBJ1-2): EAGVTQFPSHSVIEKGQTVTLRCDPISGHDNLYWYRRVMGKEIKFLLHFVKESKQDESGMPNNRFLAERTGGTYSTLKVQPAELEDSGVYFCASSEYRDYGYTFGSGTRLTVV.

V gene TRBV27 combines with J gene TRBJ2-7; tentative D call: TRBD2 (7 bases). The CDR3 is 16 amino acids. The ends were cut back, 1 base at V and 3 bases at J, with 16 bases in the middle. Per the germline V gene, CDR1 is MNHEY and CDR2 is SMNVEV (reference sequence). The CDR3 DNA sequence: TGTGCCAGCAGTTTATTTCGGGGGGCCTTGATCTACGAGCAGTACTTC. This encodes CASSLFRGALIYEQYF.

The chain uses TRBV6-4 and TRBJ2-3; 9 nucleotides align to TRBD1. CDR3 length: 15 residues. Per the germline V gene, CDR1 is MRHNA and CDR2 is SNTAGT. V lost 4 bases and J lost 3; bases outside the gene matches: 5. CDR3 coding DNA: TGTGCCAGCAGTGGACAGGGGGAAGCAACAGATACGCAGTATTTT. It specifies CASSGQGEATDTQYF.

The chain links TRBV15 to TRBJ1-5; 7 nucleotides match TRBD1. Germline CDR1 reads LNHNV; CDR2 reads YYDKDF (reference sequence). Trimming at V came to 3 bases and at J to 4 bases, leaving 15 bases not matched to a gene. CDR3 length equals 18 residues. The CDR3 loop reads CATSRIRTGEIRNQPQHF. The CDR3 DNA follows: TGTGCCACCAGCAGGATACGAACAGGGGAGATTAGAAATCAGCCCCAGCATTTT.

The rearrangement uses TRBV4-2 and TRBJ1-1, with 10 bases identical to TRBD1. The length of the CDR3 is 17 residues. Trimming at V came to 1 base and at J to 3 bases, leaving 8 bases not matched to a gene. In germline, CDR1 is LGHNA, CDR2 YNFKEQ. CDR3 DNA sequence: TGTGCCAGCAGCCAAGGGATACACGGGACAGGGGACACTGAAGCTTTCTTT. It is translated as CASSQGIHGTGDTEAFF.

The chain is built from TRBV5-6 and TRBJ2-2; D is unresolved. V lost 2 bases and J 0 bases, leaving 5 bases between the germline ends. Germline V gene sequence: CDR1 SGHDT, CDR2 YYEEEE. This CDR3 has 14 residues. CDR3 protein: CASSLLSNTGELFF. As DNA, the CDR3 is TGTGCCAGCAGCTTACTCTCGAACACCGGGGAGCTGTTTTTT. Drawing the rest from reference TRBV5-6 and TRBJ2-2, the complete variable domain is DAGVTQSPTHLIKTRGQQVTLRCSPKSGHDTVSWYQQALGQGPQFIFQYYEEEERQRGNFPDRFSGHQFPNYSSELNVNALLLGDSALYLCASSLLSNTGELFFGEGSRLTVL.

The chain uses TRBV20-1 and TRBJ1-1; D remains unclear. The V gene's germline CDR1 is DFQATT and CDR2 SNEGSKA (reference sequence). V was cut by 3 bases and J by 7 bases, with 15 bases left in between. This CDR3 is built from 13 residues. The CDR3 sequence: CSASFPGSIEAFF. The CDR3 DNA reads as TGCAGTGCTAGTTTCCCCGGGAGTATTGAAGCTTTCTTT.

The chain uses TRBV28 and TRBJ1-2; no firm D call. The CDR3 loop spans 13 amino acids. V was pared by 4 bases and J by 0 bases, with 6 bases between. Germline V lookup: CDR1 MDHEN, CDR2 SYDVKM. CDR3 DNA sequence: TGTGCCAGCAGTTCCCCCCCTAACTATGGCTACACCTTC. Translated: CASSSPPNYGYTF.

This clone was detected once. The V call is TRBV3-1 (or the pseudogene TRBV3-2), the J call TRBJ2-1; the match to TRBD2 covers 7 bases. The CDR3 is made up of 16 amino acids. Per germline, CDR1 LGHDT and CDR2 YNNKEL (reference sequence). V lost 3 bases, J lost 4 bases, and 9 bases stayed unmatched. The CDR3 is CASSHSGQSVYNEQFF. The DNA for the CDR3 is TGTGCCAGCAGCCATAGCGGGCAGAGTGTTTACAATGAGCAGTTCTTC.

This chain uses TRBV10-1 with TRBJ2-1; a weak D match, TRBD2 (5 bases). V was pared by 4 bases and J by 7 bases, with 17 bases between. The CDR3 has 15 residues. Germline-derived CDR1 and CDR2 are WNHNN and SYGVQD (reference sequence). CDR3 in DNA: TGCGCCAGCAGTGTTGGGAGCGGAGAGGAGAATGAGCAGTTCTTC. It specifies CASSVGSGEENEQFF.

The gene calls are TRBV12-3 or TRBV12-4 and TRBJ2-7; D possibly corresponds to TRBD2 (6 bases). With 6 bases removed from V and 1 base from J, the gap between germline ends came to 10 bases. There are 13 residues in the CDR3. The CDR3 DNA follows: TGTGCCAGCAGCAGGGACTTATCCTACGAGCAGTACTTC. Translated: CASSRDLSYEQYF.

The chain combines TRBV6-2 or TRBV6-3 with TRBJ1-1; D possibly corresponds to TRBD1 (5 bases). The CDR3 is made up of 15 amino acids. The germline CDR1 and CDR2 sequences are MNHEY and SVGEGT. Between the trimmed V and J ends, which lost 2 bases and 3 bases, there was a span of 13 bases. CDR3 sequence reads: CASSYPRQSYTEAFF. In DNA form, the CDR3 reads TGTGCCAGCAGTTACCCGAGACAGTCCTACACTGAAGCTTTCTTT.

The chain uses TRBV28 and TRBJ2-5; D may be TRBD1 (7 bases). The germline V and J ends were trimmed by 5 bases and 5 bases, with 18 bases remaining between them. CDR3 size: 15 residues. Germline-derived CDR1 and CDR2 are MDHEN and SYDVKM. CDR3 bases: TGTGCCAGCAGTCCCTGGAGGGGGCTCAGGGAGACCCAGTACTTC. Translation: CASSPWRGLRETQYF.

J is TRBJ2-7 and V is TRBV19, with D perhaps being TRBD1 or TRBD2 (6 bases each). Between the trimmed V and J ends, which lost 3 bases and 3 bases, there was a span of 12 bases. This CDR3 has 14 residues. CDR1 and CDR2 (germline): LNHDA, SQIVND (reference sequence). The CDR3, as DNA: TGTGCCAGTAGTATGGGGGGCGGTTACTACGAGCAGTACTTC. It codes for CASSMGGGYYEQYF.

This rearrangement joins TRBV7-8 to TRBJ2-5, with D possibly TRBD2 on 6 matching bases. The CDR3 is 14 amino acids. Germline V gene sequence: CDR1 SGHVS, CDR2 FQNEAQ. V was cut by 5 bases and J by 5 bases, with 15 bases left in between. CDR3 loop: CASSRRGAGETQYF. Written as DNA, the CDR3 is TGTGCCAGCAGCCGCCGCGGGGCCGGGGAGACCCAGTACTTC.